One and the same sample provided the 21 T cell receptor beta chains below, sequenced in a study of blood T cell repertoires in COVID-19. The method was immunoSEQ multiplex PCR; TCRdb's version includes in-frame clones alone and lacks a portion of them. The data show more than 250,000 clones, just under 90% seen once. Sequencing was carried out using peripheral blood. The source of these receptors is a woman between 45 and 65 years old with COVID-19, enrolled during active disease.

The chain combines TRBV19 with TRBJ2-2; the match to TRBD2 covers 13 bases. Trimming cost V 5 bases and J 6 bases; bases outside gene matches: 9. The CDR3 consists of 17 residues. Looked up from germline, CDR1 is LNHDA and CDR2 is SQIVND (reference sequence). The CDR3, as DNA: TGTGCCAGTAGTGGTCCACTAGCGGGAGGGCCGGCCGGGGAGCTGTTTTTT. This encodes CASSGPLAGGPAGELFF.

The CDR3 bases are TGCGCCAGCAGCTCTTCCTCAGGGTTCAGCTCTGGAAACACCATATATTTT. This gives the protein CASSSSSGFSSGNTIYF. The chain uses TRBV5-1 and TRBJ1-3, with TRBD1 as a possible D gene (5 bases). CDR1 SGHRS and CDR2 YFSETQ come from the germline V gene. Trimming took off 3 bases at V and 0 bases at J, with 16 bases between the two ends. This CDR3 comprises 17 residues.

The chain employs TRBV7-9 and TRBJ1-1, with D tentatively TRBD1 (6 bases). CDR3 length equals 14 residues. In germline, CDR1 is SEHNR, CDR2 FQNEAQ (reference sequence). V lost 3 bases to trimming and J lost 4 bases, with 12 bases between them. DNA of the CDR3: TGTGCCAGCAGCTTCTGGGGGCTGGGCACTGAAGCTTTCTTT. It codes for CASSFWGLGTEAFF.

This clone was detected only once. The chain employs TRBV9 and TRBJ2-2; the match to TRBD2 covers 8 bases. CDR3 length: 16 amino acids. From germline, CDR1 is SGDLS and CDR2 YYNGEE. After removal of 2 bases from V and 2 bases from J, the junction contained 5 bases not matched to a gene. CDR3 nucleotide sequence: TGTGCCAGCAGCGTTAGCGGGGCCTATAACACCGGGGAGCTGTTTTTT. Its protein is CASSVSGAYNTGELFF.

CDR3 nucleotides: TGTGCCAGCAGCGTAGTCGGGAGTAATACAGATACGCAGTATTTT. Translation gives CASSVVGSNTDTQYF. This chain joins TRBV9 and TRBJ2-3; possible D gene TRBD2, 6 bases. Germline lookup yields CDR1 SGDLS and CDR2 YYNGEE. CDR3 length: 15 amino acids. Trimming took 0 bases from V and 3 from J, leaving 11 bases between them.

This clone was picked up one time. J is TRBJ2-7 and V is TRBV14, with 9 positions matching TRBD1. The CDR3 has 15 residues. Trimming removed 2 bases from V and 2 bases from J; junction bases left unmatched: 4. Germline loops: CDR1 SGHDN, CDR2 FVKESK. The CDR3 DNA is TGTGCCAGCAGCCAAACCGGGACAGGGACCTACGAGCAGTACTTC. Protein sequence: CASSQTGTGTYEQYF.

The rearrangement joins TRBV5-1 to TRBJ2-1; tentative D call: TRBD2 (5 bases). V lost 4 bases and J lost 0, with 11 bases in between. The CDR3 is 15 residues long. Germline CDR1 is SGHRS and CDR2 is YFSETQ. This CDR3 reads CASSTGGGSYNEQFF. In DNA form, the CDR3 reads TGCGCCAGCAGCACTGGCGGAGGCTCCTACAATGAGCAGTTCTTC.

The chain joins TRBV14 to TRBJ2-5; 8 bases map to TRBD2. Losses at the gene ends were 1 base for V and 4 bases for J; bases not matched to a gene: 14. This CDR3 spans 18 amino acids. Germline loops: CDR1 SGHDN, CDR2 FVKESK. The CDR3 loop reads CASSQAPGGAGGRETQYF. DNA of the CDR3: TGTGCCAGCAGCCAAGCTCCCGGCGGGGCGGGAGGACGAGAGACCCAGTACTTC.

The chain employs TRBV7-2 and TRBJ2-7; 8 bases line up with TRBD2. The CDR3 extends over 15 amino acids. V was clipped by 6 bases and J by 1 base; unmatched bases: 8. The V gene's germline CDR1 is SGHTA and CDR2 FQGNSA. The CDR3 nucleotides are TGTGCCAGCAGGTACACTAGCGGAGGATCCTACGAGCAGTACTTC. Protein sequence: CASRYTSGGSYEQYF.

The V and J genes are TRBV18 and TRBJ1-1; D ambiguous. Germline CDR1 reads KGHSH; CDR2 reads LQKENI. Trimming stripped 1 base from V and 9 bases from J, with 21 bases between. There are 16 residues in the CDR3. CDR3 loop: CASSPLLVGTDVKAFF. The CDR3 DNA reads as TGTGCCAGCTCACCACTCCTTGTAGGAACAGACGTAAAAGCTTTCTTT.

The rearrangement joins TRBV27 to TRBJ1-6; D perhaps matches TRBD1 (6 bases). V shed 2 bases and J shed 5 bases, with 10 bases lying between them. The CDR3 contains 15 residues. Germline CDR1 reads MNHEY; CDR2 reads SMNVEV (reference sequence). The DNA for the CDR3 is TGTGCCAGCAGTTTAGGGGGCCCCAATAATTCACCCCTCCACTTT. Amino acids: CASSLGGPNNSPLHF.

In this sample, this clone turned up once. The chain employs TRBV9 and TRBJ1-2; 7 nucleotides match TRBD1. The germline V gene has CDR1 SGDLS and CDR2 YYNGEE. There are 13 residues in the CDR3. The trim removed 4 bases at V and 6 bases at J, leaving 6 bases unmatched. The CDR3 reads CASSKDRENGYTF. CDR3 DNA sequence: TGTGCCAGCAGCAAAGACAGGGAAAATGGCTACACCTTC.

V usage is TRBV27 and J usage is TRBJ1-1; D is perhaps TRBD1 (6 bases). V shed 8 bases and J shed 6 bases, with 16 bases lying between them. This CDR3 has 13 residues. Germline CDR1 reads MNHEY; CDR2 reads SMNVEV (reference sequence). CDR3 coding DNA: TGTGCCAGCCGTAAGCCAGGGGTACCTGAAGCTTTCTTT. Its protein product is CASRKPGVPEAFF.

J is TRBJ2-7 and V is TRBV30, with 7 bases lining up with TRBD2. CDR3 length equals 15 residues. V was pared by 2 bases and J by 0 bases, with 7 bases of the junction left unmatched. CDR1 and CDR2 (germline): GTSNPN, SVGIG (reference sequence). The CDR3 DNA reads as TGTGCCTGGAGTTCCCCAGCGGGGAGCTCCTACGAGCAGTACTTC. Encoded protein: CAWSSPAGSSYEQYF. Drawing the rest from reference TRBV30 and TRBJ2-7, the complete variable domain is SQTIHQWPATLVQPVGSPLSLECTVEGTSNPNLYWYRQAAGRGLQLLFYSVGIGQISSEVPQNLSASRPQDRQFILSSKKLLLSDSGFYLCAWSSPAGSSYEQYFGPGTRLTVT.

Notes on this clone: Other DNA variants within this sample encode the same CDR3. This rearrangement joins TRBV5-1 to TRBJ2-3, with D possibly being TRBD2 (5 bases). This CDR3 has 14 residues. V lost 0 bases and J 0 bases, leaving 5 bases between the germline ends. CDR1 is SGHRS and CDR2 is YFSETQ in the germline V gene. The CDR3 region has the DNA TGCGCCAGCAGCTTGGGGACTAGCACAGATACGCAGTATTTT. Residues: CASSLGTSTDTQYF.

This rearrangement joins TRBV30 to TRBJ2-7; D is possibly TRBD2 (6 bases). V lost 4 bases and J 6 bases, leaving 16 bases between the germline ends. Germline V gene lookup returns CDR1 GTSNPN and CDR2 SVGIG (reference sequence). CDR3 size: 13 residues. The CDR3 bases are TGTGCCTGGACTAACGGGGGATCGGCCGAGCAGTACTTC. This gives the protein CAWTNGGSAEQYF.

This chain connects TRBV5-4 to TRBJ2-3, with TRBD2 identical over 9 bases. Unmatched junction bases numbered 6, after V lost 2 bases and J lost 2 bases. CDR3 length: 16 amino acids. Germline V lookup: CDR1 SGHNT, CDR2 YYREEE (reference sequence). The CDR3 DNA reads TGTGCCAGCAGCTTCGGGCTAGCGGGAAACACAGATACGCAGTATTTT. Its protein product is CASSFGLAGNTDTQYF.

The CDR3 DNA is TGTGCCAGTAGCCCGACAGGGGCCAAAAACATTCAGTACTTC. It encodes CASSPTGAKNIQYF. This chain uses TRBV19 with TRBJ2-4, with 7 positions matching TRBD1. The germline CDR1 and CDR2 sequences are LNHDA and SQIVND (reference sequence). This CDR3 region has 14 residues. V lost 6 bases and J lost 1; bases outside the gene matches: 3.

This chain uses TRBV3-1 (or the pseudogene TRBV3-2) with TRBJ2-7, with D possibly TRBD1 on 6 matching bases. This CDR3 comprises 14 residues. Trimming cost V 2 bases and J 9 bases, with 17 bases left between them. Germline loops: CDR1 LGHDT, CDR2 YNNKEL (reference sequence). CDR3 in DNA: TGTGCCAGCAGCCAAATTGTAACAGGGCCGGGGCAGTACTTC. As protein: CASSQIVTGPGQYF.

In this sample, this clone turned up once. V usage is TRBV5-1 and J usage is TRBJ2-7, with 8 bases that match TRBD2. CDR1 is SGHRS and CDR2 is YFSETQ in the germline V gene. This CDR3 is 15 amino acids long. The junction had 11 bases not matched to a gene; V was cut back by 4 bases and J by 5 bases. The CDR3 here is CASSPISGSVDEQYF. As DNA, the CDR3 is TGCGCCAGCAGCCCTATAAGCGGGAGTGTCGACGAGCAGTACTTC.

This clone was seen a single time. The chain couples TRBV19 to TRBJ1-2; D perhaps matches TRBD1 (5 bases). Trimming took off 5 bases at V and 4 bases at J, with 11 bases between the two ends. CDR3 length: 13 residues. Germline V gives CDR1 LNHDA, CDR2 SQIVND (reference sequence). The CDR3 DNA reads TGTGCCAGTAGTCACAGGACCCTCTATGGCTACACCTTC. As protein: CASSHRTLYGYTF. The full variable domain, completed using reference TRBV19 and TRBJ1-2, is DGGITQSPKYLFRKEGQNVTLSCEQNLNHDAMYWYRQDPGQGLRLIYYSQIVNDFQKGDIAEGYSVSREKKESFPLTVTSAQKNPTAFYLCASSHRTLYGYTFGSGTRLTVV.